A single sample gave rise to the 11 T cell receptor beta chains below, sequenced in a study of T cells in narcolepsy. Clones were read by immunoSEQ multiplex PCR, and TCRdb kept only the in-frame ones, dropping some. The sample holds about 40,000 clones, around 89% seen once. The sample consisted of CD45RA- memory CD4+ T cells from PBMCs. Receptor source: a human donor with narcolepsy.

This clone came up once. The CDR3 protein is CASSLSGQGESGYGYTF. CDR3 nucleotides: TGTGCCAGCAGTCTATCCGGACAGGGGGAGAGTGGCTATGGCTACACCTTC. The rearrangement links TRBV28 to TRBJ1-2; 10 bases are shared with TRBD1. Germline lookup yields CDR1 MDHEN and CDR2 SYDVKM. V dropped 5 bases and J dropped 4; count of bases not matched to a gene: 13. The CDR3 loop spans 17 amino acids.

This chain uses TRBV7-3 with TRBJ2-7; the D gene is possibly TRBD1 (7 bases). Per the germline V gene, CDR1 is SGHTA and CDR2 is FQGTGA. V lost 5 bases and J 7 bases, leaving 18 bases between the germline ends. CDR3 length: 14 residues. CDR3 in amino acids: CASSLAREQGEQYF. DNA for the CDR3: TGTGCCAGCAGCCTAGCGAGGGAACAGGGGGAGCAGTACTTC.

This rearrangement joins TRBV11-1 to TRBJ2-7, with D unclear. This CDR3 has 14 amino acids. Trimming removed 5 bases at V and 5 bases at J, with 16 bases between. From germline, CDR1 is SGHAT and CDR2 FQDESV (reference sequence). CDR3 coding DNA: TGTGCCAGCAGCCGGTACGACCGCATCGACGAGCAGTACTTC. Translated: CASSRYDRIDEQYF.

V usage is TRBV7-2 and J usage is TRBJ2-5, with 15 bases identical to TRBD2. J was trimmed by 6 bases and V by 6 bases; bases with no gene match: 11. Per the germline V gene, CDR1 is SGHTA and CDR2 is FQGNSA. There are 17 residues in the CDR3. The CDR3, as DNA: TGTGCCAGCAGTCCCTCCATCGGGACTAGCGGGGGGAAGACCCAGTACTTC. Its protein is CASSPSIGTSGGKTQYF.

This clone was found a few times. This sequence joins TRBV27 and TRBJ1-1; D possibly corresponds to TRBD1 (6 bases). The germline gives CDR1 MNHEY, CDR2 SMNVEV (reference sequence). The CDR3 totals 16 residues. Trimming took 6 bases from V and 2 from J, leaving 19 bases between them. The CDR3 DNA follows: TGTGCCAGCAGCCAGGTGAGGGGGACACTCAACACTGAAGCTTTCTTT. The encoded protein is CASSQVRGTLNTEAFF.

The chain is built from TRBV5-1 and TRBJ2-7; 7 bases fit TRBD1. The CDR3 totals 17 residues. The germline V gene encodes CDR1 SGHRS and CDR2 YFSETQ. V trimming: 0 bases; J trimming: 0 bases; junction bases outside the gene matches: 9. The DNA for the CDR3 is TGCGCCAGCAGCTTGGGGACAGGACGTTTAAACTCCTACGAGCAGTACTTC. Translation: CASSLGTGRLNSYEQYF.

J is TRBJ2-7 and V is TRBV10-1; 7 bases map to TRBD2. Germline loops: CDR1 WNHNN, CDR2 SYGVQD (reference sequence). Trimming cost V 8 bases and J 3 bases; bases outside gene matches: 7. The CDR3 sequence is 13 residues long. The CDR3, as DNA: TGCGCCAGCGGGGGGGAACTGGGCTACGAGCAGTACTTC. It is translated as CASGGELGYEQYF.

This chain joins TRBV19 and TRBJ2-7; 7 positions agree with TRBD2. Trimming at V came to 2 bases and at J to 6 bases, leaving 7 bases not matched to a gene. Germline CDR1 reads LNHDA; CDR2 reads SQIVND (reference sequence). This CDR3 is 14 amino acids long. CDR3 region: CASSIQAGGGEQYF. In DNA, the CDR3 is TGTGCCAGTAGTATACAGGCAGGCGGGGGCGAGCAGTACTTC.

The chain carries TRBV5-1 and TRBJ2-7; D unresolved. Germline CDR1 reads SGHRS; CDR2 reads YFSETQ. The V gene lost 0 bases and the J gene lost 3 bases, with 10 bases spanning the gap. This CDR3 has 14 residues. CDR3 sequence: CASSLDPRGYEQYF. In DNA form, the CDR3 reads TGCGCCAGCAGCTTGGACCCGCGCGGCTACGAGCAGTACTTC. Based on the CDR3 plus reference TRBV5-1 and TRBJ2-7, the full variable domain is KAGVTQTPRYLIKTRGQQVTLSCSPISGHRSVSWYQQTPGQGLQFLFEYFSETQRNKGNFPGRFSGRQFSNSRSEMNVSTLELGDSALYLCASSLDPRGYEQYFGPGTRLTVT.

V is TRBV10-1 and J is TRBJ2-4, with 9 positions matching TRBD1. This CDR3 spans 14 amino acids. Germline CDR1 is WNHNN and CDR2 is SYGVQD (reference sequence). J lost 6 bases, V lost 4 bases, and 4 bases had no gene match. This chain's CDR3 is CASSGTGDRNIQYF. The CDR3 bases are TGCGCCAGCAGTGGGACAGGGGATAGAAACATTCAGTACTTC.

The V and J genes are TRBV7-2 and TRBJ2-5; TRBD2 matches 8 bases. The CDR3 extends over 12 amino acids. Germline V gene lookup returns CDR1 SGHTA and CDR2 FQGNSA. V gave up 2 bases and J gave up 11 bases; unmatched junction bases: 4. As DNA, the CDR3 is TGTGCCAGCAGCTTATACGGGGGGGAGCAGTACTTC. Translation gives CASSLYGGEQYF.